Listed below are T cell receptor beta chains from one sample, sequenced in a study of blood T cell repertoires in COVID-19. TCRdb's table, derived via immunoSEQ multiplex PCR, lists solely in-frame clones and lacks some. The sample lists a few hundred thousand clones, roughly nine tenths occurring once. The sample was PBMCs or T cells enriched from blood (not recorded which). These TCRs come from a man between 18 and 35 years old who had recovered from COVID-19. The CDR3 runs from the conserved cysteine through the conserved F or W. Fields, in order: V gene, D gene, clone size, J gene, CDR3 DNA, CDR3 protein. The D gene is left open where the match is weak. Clone size, where shown, is once, few, many, or a class for clones that have expanded.

TRBV14	TRBD1	.	TRBJ2-7	TGTGCCAGCAGCCGGGACAGGGGACCCTACGAGCAGTACTTC	CASSRDRGPYEQYF
TRBV5-1	.	once	TRBJ2-1	TGCGCCAGCAGCGCAGAACCTAGCGTGCAGTTCTTC	CASSAEPSVQFF
TRBV28	.	.	TRBJ2-4	TGTGCCAGCAGTTTATCTGACAGAAACATTCAGTACTTC	CASSLSDRNIQYF
TRBV9	.	.	TRBJ1-5	TGTGCCAGCAGCGTTGGGCAGATCAATCAGCCCCAGCATTTT	CASSVGQINQPQHF
TRBV9	TRBD1	.	TRBJ1-1	TGTGCCAGCAGCGACGGACAGGGGCTGGATGAAGCTTTCTTT	CASSDGQGLDEAFF
TRBV4-1	TRBD2	.	TRBJ2-1	TGCGCCAGCAGCCAGGCTCGACTAGCGGGAGACAATGAGCAGTTCTTC	CASSQARLAGDNEQFF
TRBV5-5	.	.	TRBJ1-4	TGTGCCAGCAGCTTGGGGGCAGCCTCACGATTTAATGAAAAACTGTTTTTT	CASSLGAASRFNEKLFF
TRBV27	TRBD1	.	TRBJ1-5	TGTGCCAGCAGTTTCCAGGGGGCAGGTCAGCCCCAGCATTTT	CASSFQGAGQPQHF
TRBV28	.	.	TRBJ2-7	TGTGCCAGCAGTTTAATGGCCCTGGGACTGCTGGAGGCCTACGAGCAGTACTTC	CASSLMALGLLEAYEQYF
TRBV19	.	.	TRBJ1-2	TGTGCCAGTAGTATGGGGGGGCCCGGTCGGGGCTACACCTTC	CASSMGGPGRGYTF
TRBV27	.	few	TRBJ2-1	TGTGCCAGCAGACCACAGAGCTCCTACAATGAGCAGTTCTTC	CASRPQSSYNEQFF
TRBV4-1	.	.	TRBJ2-2	TGCGCCAGCAGCCAAGTCCCCTCGGAAGGGGGGGGCACCGGGGAGCTGTTTTTT	CASSQVPSEGGGTGELFF
TRBV3-1/TRBV3-2	TRBD1	.	TRBJ2-5	TGTGCCAGCAGTCCCGGGACAGGGTTTAGGGAGACCCAGTACTTC	CASSPGTGFRETQYF
TRBV29-1	TRBD1	.	TRBJ1-4	TGCAGCGTGAATGTCGCCGGGACAGCGGAAAAACTGTTTTTT	CSVNVAGTAEKLFF
TRBV28	.	.	TRBJ2-1	TGTGCCAGCAGTCCCCCAGGGACCTACAATGAGCAGTTCTTC	CASSPPGTYNEQFF
TRBV27	TRBD1	.	TRBJ1-4	TGTGCCAGCAGTTTAGAAGGACAGGGAGGTGAAAAACTGTTTTTT	CASSLEGQGGEKLFF
TRBV11-2	TRBD2	.	TRBJ2-7	TGTGCCAGCAGCTCCAATATGGGAGGGAATCGCGGGATTTCCTACGAGCAGTACTTC	CASSSNMGGNRGISYEQYF
TRBV6-5	.	.	TRBJ2-5	TGTGCCAGCAGCCGGAGCATCCTTCAAGAGACCCAGTACTTC	CASSRSILQETQYF
TRBV29-1	TRBD2	.	TRBJ2-5	TGCAGCGTTGCCCGGGGGAGGGCGGAACTAGCGGGGGAAGAGACCCAGTACTTC	CSVARGRAELAGEETQYF
TRBV6-5	.	.	TRBJ1-2	TGTGCCAGCAGTTGGGGCGGGGCCCTCTATGGCTACACCTTC	CASSWGGALYGYTF
TRBV7-6	.	.	TRBJ1-5	TGTGCCAGCAGCTTAAGGAGGAATCAGCCCCAGCATTTT	CASSLRRNQPQHF
TRBV7-2	TRBD2	.	TRBJ2-5	TGTGCCAGCAGCCTGCTAGCGGGGGTGAGACAAGAGACCCAGTACTTC	CASSLLAGVRQETQYF
TRBV19	.	.	TRBJ1-5	TGTGCCAGTAGAGTCGGGGGGAGCAATCAGCCCCAGCATTTT	CASRVGGSNQPQHF
TRBV5-1	.	.	TRBJ2-3	TGCGCCAGCAGTAGACCACCGGGTACGCAGTATTTT	CASSRPPGTQYF
TRBV9	TRBD2	few	TRBJ2-1	TGTGCCAGCAGCCACTACGGACTAGCGGTAGACAATGAGCAGTTCTTC	CASSHYGLAVDNEQFF
TRBV5-4	.	.	TRBJ1-2	TGTGCCAGCAGCGGGGGCGGGCAGGTAGCTAACTATGGCTACACCTTC	CASSGGGQVANYGYTF
TRBV19	.	.	TRBJ2-2	TGTGCCATTCCAGAGAGGGCTCCCGTTACCGGGGAGCTGTTTTTT	CAIPERAPVTGELFF
TRBV24-1	.	.	TRBJ2-7	TGTGCCACCAGTGTGCCTGGGGCAGTTGACGAGCAGTACTTC	CATSVPGAVDEQYF
TRBV5-1	TRBD1	.	TRBJ2-7	TGCGCCAGCAGCTCGGGACAGGGAGAATACGAGCAGTACTTC	CASSSGQGEYEQYF
TRBV28	TRBD1	.	TRBJ1-4	TGTGCCAGCAGTTCGGGACAGGGGAATGAAAAACTGTTTTTT	CASSSGQGNEKLFF
TRBV28	.	.	TRBJ1-1	TGTGCCAGCAGTTTTTCTTTGGGCAGCCTGAACACTGAAGCTTTCTTT	CASSFSLGSLNTEAFF
TRBV6-5	TRBD1	.	TRBJ2-5	TGTGCCAGCAGTCAAAAGGGACAGGTCCAAGAGACCCAGTACTTC	CASSQKGQVQETQYF
TRBV30	TRBD1	.	TRBJ1-6	TGTGCCTGGAGTGGCGCCCCCGGGACAGCCAGGCCTTCACCCCTCCACTTT	CAWSGAPGTARPSPLHF
TRBV10-3	TRBD1	.	TRBJ2-7	TGTGCCATCAGCAAGTCGGACAGGGCCTCCTACGAGCAGTACTTC	CAISKSDRASYEQYF
TRBV28	.	.	TRBJ1-3	TGTGCCAGCAGTCCCGCGGGGTCCGGAAACACCATATATTTT	CASSPAGSGNTIYF
TRBV19	TRBD2	.	TRBJ2-1	TGTGCCAGTAGTATAGGGTGGCGAGGGAGGGGCGCAGATAATGAGCAGTTCTTC	CASSIGWRGRGADNEQFF
TRBV6-5	.	.	TRBJ1-5	TGTGCCAGCAGTTACTCCTCCAGTAATCAGCCCCAGCATTTT	CASSYSSSNQPQHF
TRBV5-1	.	.	TRBJ1-2	TGCGCCAGCAGCTTGAGGGGGGGGCCAGAGTCGGGCTACACCTTC	CASSLRGGPESGYTF
TRBV5-1	TRBD1	once	TRBJ1-5	TGCGCCAGCAGCGCGGGACAGGGTTATAATCAGCCCCAGCATTTT	CASSAGQGYNQPQHF
TRBV7-2	TRBD1	.	TRBJ1-4	TGTGCCAGCAGCTTAGGAGGTGGGACAGGTGAAAAACTGTTTTTT	CASSLGGGTGEKLFF
TRBV18	.	once	TRBJ1-1	TGTGCCAGCTCACCACCCTCTCCGAACACTGAAGCTTTCTTT	CASSPPSPNTEAFF
TRBV4-2	TRBD1	once	TRBJ2-5	TGTGCCAGCAGCCAAGAGACAGGGGGAGAGACCCAGTACTTC	CASSQETGGETQYF
TRBV11-1	TRBD2	once	TRBJ2-5	TGTGCCAGCAGCTTAGGAGAGGGACTATACCAAGAGACCCAGTACTTC	CASSLGEGLYQETQYF
TRBV18	.	.	TRBJ1-2	TGTGCCAGCTCACCAGCGGGACTCCTGGAACTTGGCTACACCTTC	CASSPAGLLELGYTF
TRBV7-9	.	.	TRBJ1-2	TGTGCCAGCAGCTTAGCGCAGGGAAGAACGAACTATGGCTACACCTTC	CASSLAQGRTNYGYTF
TRBV7-2	TRBD1	.	TRBJ2-7	TGTGCCAGCAGCTTAGACAGGGGGCTTATGTACGAGCAGTACTTC	CASSLDRGLMYEQYF
TRBV2	.	.	TRBJ1-2	TGTGCCAGCAGTGATCGAGGCAGCCAGCTCCCCTTC	CASSDRGSQLPF
TRBV12-3/TRBV12-4	.	.	TRBJ2-1	TGTGCCAGCAGAACGCTAGGGAGTAATGAGCAGTTCTTC	CASRTLGSNEQFF